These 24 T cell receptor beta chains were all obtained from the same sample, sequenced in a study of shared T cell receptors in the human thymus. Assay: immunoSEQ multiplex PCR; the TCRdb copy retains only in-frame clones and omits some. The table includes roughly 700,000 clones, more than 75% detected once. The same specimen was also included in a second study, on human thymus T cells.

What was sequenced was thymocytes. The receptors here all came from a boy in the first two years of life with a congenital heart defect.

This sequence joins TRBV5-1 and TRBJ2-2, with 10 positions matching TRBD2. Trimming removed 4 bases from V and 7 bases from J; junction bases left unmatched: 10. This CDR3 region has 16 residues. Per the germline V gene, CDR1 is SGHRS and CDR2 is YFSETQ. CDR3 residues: CASSTQREGRIGELFF. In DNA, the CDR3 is TGCGCCAGCAGCACTCAGCGGGAGGGCCGTATCGGGGAGCTGTTTTTT. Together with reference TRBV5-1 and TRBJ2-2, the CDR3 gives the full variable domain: KAGVTQTPRYLIKTRGQQVTLSCSPISGHRSVSWYQQTPGQGLQFLFEYFSETQRNKGNFPGRFSGRQFSNSRSEMNVSTLELGDSALYLCASSTQREGRIGELFFGEGSRLTVL.

CDR3 in amino acids: CASSYRGRTEAFF. DNA of the CDR3: TGTGCCAGCAGTTACAGGGGGCGGACTGAAGCTTTCTTT. The chain is built from TRBV27 and TRBJ1-1; 9 nucleotides match TRBD1. The trim removed 4 bases at V and 5 bases at J, leaving 2 bases unmatched. CDR1 is MNHEY and CDR2 is SMNVEV in the germline V gene (reference sequence). The CDR3 runs to 13 residues.

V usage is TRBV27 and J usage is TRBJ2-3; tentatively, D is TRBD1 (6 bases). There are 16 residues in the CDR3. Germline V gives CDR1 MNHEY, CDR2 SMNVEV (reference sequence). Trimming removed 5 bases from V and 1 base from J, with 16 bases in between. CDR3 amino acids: CASSPREQGRTDTQYF. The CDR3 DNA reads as TGTGCCAGCAGTCCCCGCGAGCAGGGGCGCACAGATACGCAGTATTTT.

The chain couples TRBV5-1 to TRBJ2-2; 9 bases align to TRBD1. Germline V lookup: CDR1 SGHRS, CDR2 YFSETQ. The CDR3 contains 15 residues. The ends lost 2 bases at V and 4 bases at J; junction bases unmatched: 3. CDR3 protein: CASSFRDRVTGELFF. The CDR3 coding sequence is TGCGCCAGCAGCTTCCGGGACAGGGTCACCGGGGAGCTGTTTTTT.

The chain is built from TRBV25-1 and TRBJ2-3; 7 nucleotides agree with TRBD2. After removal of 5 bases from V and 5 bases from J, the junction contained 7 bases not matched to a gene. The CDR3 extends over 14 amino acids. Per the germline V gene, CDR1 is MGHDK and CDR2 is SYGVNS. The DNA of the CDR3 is TGTGCCAGCAGTTGGCGGGAGCGGGGAGATACGCAGTATTTT. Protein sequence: CASSWRERGDTQYF.

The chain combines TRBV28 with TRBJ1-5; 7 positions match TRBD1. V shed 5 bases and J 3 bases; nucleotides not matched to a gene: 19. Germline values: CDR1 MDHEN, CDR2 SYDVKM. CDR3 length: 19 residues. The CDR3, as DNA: TGTGCCAGCAGTCCACAGGGGAAGGGGAGGAGGGGGGCCAATCAGCCCCAGCATTTT. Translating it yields CASSPQGKGRRGANQPQHF.

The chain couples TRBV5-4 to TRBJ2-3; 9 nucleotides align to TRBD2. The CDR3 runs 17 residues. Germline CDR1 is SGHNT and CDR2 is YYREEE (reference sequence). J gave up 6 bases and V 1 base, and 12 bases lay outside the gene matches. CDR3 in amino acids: CASSLRSGLAFIDTQYF. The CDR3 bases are TGTGCCAGCAGCTTGAGATCGGGACTAGCTTTTATTGATACGCAGTATTTT.

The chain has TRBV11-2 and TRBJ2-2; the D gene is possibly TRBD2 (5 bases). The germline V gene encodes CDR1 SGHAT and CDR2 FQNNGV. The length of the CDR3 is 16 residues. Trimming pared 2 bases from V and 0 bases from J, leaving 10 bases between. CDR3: CASSLTGNPNTGELFF. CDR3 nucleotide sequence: TGTGCCAGCAGCTTAACCGGGAACCCGAACACCGGGGAGCTGTTTTTT.

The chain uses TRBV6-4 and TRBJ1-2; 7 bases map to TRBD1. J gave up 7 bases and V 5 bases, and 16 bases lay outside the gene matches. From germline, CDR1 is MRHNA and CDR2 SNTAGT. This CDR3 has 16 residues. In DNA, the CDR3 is TGTGCCAGCAGTCCCAATGATACAGGGGACGCAGGTGGCTACACCTTC. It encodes CASSPNDTGDAGGYTF.

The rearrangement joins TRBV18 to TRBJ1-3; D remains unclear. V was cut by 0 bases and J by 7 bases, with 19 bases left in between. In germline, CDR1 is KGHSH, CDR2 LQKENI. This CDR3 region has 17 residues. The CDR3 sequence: CASSPPSWHPVGNTIYF. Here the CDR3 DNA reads TGTGCCAGCTCACCACCGTCGTGGCACCCGGTCGGGAACACCATATATTTT. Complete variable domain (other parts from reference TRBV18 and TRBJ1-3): NAGVMQNPRHLVRRRGQEARLRCSPMKGHSHVYWYRQLPEEGLKFMVYLQKENIIDESGMPKERFSAEFPKEGPSILRIQQVVRGDSAAYFCASSPPSWHPVGNTIYFGEGSWLTVV.

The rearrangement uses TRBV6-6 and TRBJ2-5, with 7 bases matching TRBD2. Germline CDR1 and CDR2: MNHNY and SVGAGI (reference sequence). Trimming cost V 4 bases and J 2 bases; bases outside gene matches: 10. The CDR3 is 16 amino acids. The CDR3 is CASSSLKLANQETQYF. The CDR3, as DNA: TGTGCCAGCAGTTCCCTCAAACTAGCGAATCAAGAGACCCAGTACTTC.

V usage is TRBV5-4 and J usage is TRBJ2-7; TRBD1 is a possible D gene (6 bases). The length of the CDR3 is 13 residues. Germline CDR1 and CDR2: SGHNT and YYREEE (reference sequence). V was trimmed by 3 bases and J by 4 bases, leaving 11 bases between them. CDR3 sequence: CASSWNRDYEQYF. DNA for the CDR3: TGTGCCAGCAGCTGGAACAGGGATTACGAGCAGTACTTC. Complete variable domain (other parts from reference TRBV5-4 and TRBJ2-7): ETGVTQSPTHLIKTRGQQVTLRCSSQSGHNTVSWYQQALGQGPQFIFQYYREEENGRGNFPPRFSGLQFPNYSSELNVNALELDDSALYLCASSWNRDYEQYFGPGTRLTVT.

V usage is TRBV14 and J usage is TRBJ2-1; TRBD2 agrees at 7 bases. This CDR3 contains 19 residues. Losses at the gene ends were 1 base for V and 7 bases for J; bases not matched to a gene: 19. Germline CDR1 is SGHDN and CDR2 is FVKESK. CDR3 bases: TGTGCCAGCAGCCAAGTGAATGCGCGGGAGTTTGCCCCTTATAATGAGCAGTTCTTC. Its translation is CASSQVNAREFAPYNEQFF. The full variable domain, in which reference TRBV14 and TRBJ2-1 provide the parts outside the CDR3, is EAGVTQFPSHSVIEKGQTVTLRCDPISGHDNLYWYRRVMGKEIKFLLHFVKESKQDESGMPNNRFLAERTGGTYSTLKVQPAELEDSGVYFCASSQVNAREFAPYNEQFFGPGTRLTVL.

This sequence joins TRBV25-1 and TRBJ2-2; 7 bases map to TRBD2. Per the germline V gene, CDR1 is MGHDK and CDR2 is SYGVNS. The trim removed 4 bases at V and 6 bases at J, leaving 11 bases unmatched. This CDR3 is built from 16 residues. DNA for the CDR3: TGTGCCAGCAGTGCCGAGACTGGCGGGAGTTCCGGGGAGCTGTTTTTT. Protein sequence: CASSAETGGSSGELFF.

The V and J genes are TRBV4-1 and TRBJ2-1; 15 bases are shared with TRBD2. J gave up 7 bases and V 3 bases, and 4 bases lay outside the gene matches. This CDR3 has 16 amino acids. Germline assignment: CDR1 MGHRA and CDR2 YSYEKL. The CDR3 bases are TGCGCCAGCAGCCAGGGACTAGCGGGAGGACCTAATGAGCAGTTCTTC. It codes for CASSQGLAGGPNEQFF.

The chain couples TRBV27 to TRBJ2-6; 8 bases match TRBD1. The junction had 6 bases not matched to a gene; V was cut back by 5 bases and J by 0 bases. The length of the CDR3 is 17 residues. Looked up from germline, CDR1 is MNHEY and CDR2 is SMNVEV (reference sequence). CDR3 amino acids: CASSPHDRGSGANVLTF. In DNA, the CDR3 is TGTGCCAGCAGTCCACACGACAGGGGCTCTGGGGCCAACGTCCTGACTTTC.

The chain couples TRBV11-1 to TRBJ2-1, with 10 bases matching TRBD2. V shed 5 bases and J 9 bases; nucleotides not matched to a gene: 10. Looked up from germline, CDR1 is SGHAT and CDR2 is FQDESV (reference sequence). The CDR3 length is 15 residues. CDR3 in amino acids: CASSLSGRAEAEQFF. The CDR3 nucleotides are TGTGCCAGCAGCCTGAGCGGGAGGGCCGAGGCTGAGCAGTTCTTC.

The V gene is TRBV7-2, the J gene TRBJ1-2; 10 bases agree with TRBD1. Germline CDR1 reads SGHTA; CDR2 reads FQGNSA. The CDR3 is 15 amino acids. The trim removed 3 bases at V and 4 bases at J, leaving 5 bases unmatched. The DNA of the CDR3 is TGTGCCAGCAGCTTCGGACAGGGGGGGCCCTATGGCTACACCTTC. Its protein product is CASSFGQGGPYGYTF.

CDR3 DNA: TGTGCCAGCAGTTCCGGGGAGACTGAAGCTTTCTTT. Translating gives CASSSGETEAFF. The rearrangement joins TRBV28 to TRBJ1-1; no clear D gene. Germline CDR1 MDHEN, CDR2 SYDVKM. With 4 bases removed from V and 5 bases from J, the gap between germline ends came to 8 bases. This CDR3 region has 12 residues. The whole variable domain, remainder taken from reference TRBV28 and TRBJ1-1, is DVKVTQSSRYLVKRTGEKVFLECVQDMDHENMFWYRQDPGLGLRLIYFSYDVKMKEKGDIPEGYSVSREKKERFSLILESASTNQTSMYLCASSSGETEAFFGQGTRLTVV.

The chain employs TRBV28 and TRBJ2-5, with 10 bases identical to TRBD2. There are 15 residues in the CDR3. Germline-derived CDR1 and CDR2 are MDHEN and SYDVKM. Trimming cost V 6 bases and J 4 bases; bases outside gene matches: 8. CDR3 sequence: CASSIGASGRETQYF. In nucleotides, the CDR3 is TGTGCCAGCAGCATAGGGGCTAGCGGGAGAGAGACCCAGTACTTC.

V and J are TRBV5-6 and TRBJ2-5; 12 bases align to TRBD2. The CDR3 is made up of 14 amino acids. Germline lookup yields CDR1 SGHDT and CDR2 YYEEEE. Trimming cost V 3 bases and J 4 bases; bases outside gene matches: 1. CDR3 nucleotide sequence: TGTGCCAGCAGCTGGGGACTAGCGGGAGAGACCCAGTACTTC. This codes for CASSWGLAGETQYF.

In nucleotides, the CDR3 is TGTGCCAGCAGCCTACCGACAGGATTGAACACTGAAGCTTTCTTT. Residues: CASSLPTGLNTEAFF. The rearrangement joins TRBV7-2 to TRBJ1-1, with a weak D call TRBD1 (6 bases). The germline V gene encodes CDR1 SGHTA and CDR2 FQGNSA. The V end was cut by 5 bases, the J end by 0 bases, with 13 bases between. The CDR3 extends over 15 amino acids. The complete variable domain, with remaining parts taken from reference TRBV7-2 and TRBJ1-1, reads GAGVSQSPSNKVTEKGKDVELRCDPISGHTALYWYRQSLGQGLEFLIYFQGNSAPDKSGLPSDRFSAERTGGSVSTLTIQRTQQEDSAVYLCASSLPTGLNTEAFFGQGTRLTVV.

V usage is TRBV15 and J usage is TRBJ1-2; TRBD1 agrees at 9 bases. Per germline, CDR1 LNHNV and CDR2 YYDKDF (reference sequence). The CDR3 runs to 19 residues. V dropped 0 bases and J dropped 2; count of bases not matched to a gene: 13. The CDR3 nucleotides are TGTGCCACCAGCAGAGATACTAGACAGGGGGTTCTGCGGAACTATGGCTACACCTTC. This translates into CATSRDTRQGVLRNYGYTF.

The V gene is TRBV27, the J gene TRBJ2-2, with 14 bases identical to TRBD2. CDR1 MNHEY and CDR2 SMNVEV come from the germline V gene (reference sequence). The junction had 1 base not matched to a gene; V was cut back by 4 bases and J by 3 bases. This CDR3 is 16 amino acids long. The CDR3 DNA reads TGTGCCAGCAGTTGGGGACTAGCGGGGGACACCGGGGAGCTGTTTTTT. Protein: CASSWGLAGDTGELFF.